This TCR beta chain was sequenced in a study of CD8 T cells in Susac syndrome. Study-wide context: Sequenced Susac syndrome patients included more than five with clinically active disease and about eight in remission.

CDR1 and CDR2 (germline): LNHDA, SQIVND (reference sequence). The CDR3 runs to 13 residues. The V end lost 2 bases, the J end lost 7 bases, and 9 bases lay between the germline ends. TEMRA cells were FACS-enriched, with CD8+ and CD4+ T cells isolated negatively. Random-hexamer reverse transcription was applied to about 0.45 to 1 ug RNA. A multiplex approach, immunoSEQ multiplex PCR, amplified TCR beta CDR3 across 54 Vbeta and 13 Jbeta. A single record per CDR3 protein comes from TCRdb applying MiXCR to the immunoSEQ multiplex PCR reads. The profile covers about 120,000 distinct CDR3 sequences, with just under 95% appearing a single time and about 0.2% taken by the ten largest.

Sequenced sample: CD8+ T cells from PBMCs. The chain combines TRBV19 with TRBJ2-1; no clear D gene. This receptor was identified in a human donor with Susac syndrome. CDR3 protein: CASSIQPPNEQFF. The CDR3 DNA reads as TGTGCCAGTAGTATACAGCCTCCGAATGAGCAGTTCTTC.